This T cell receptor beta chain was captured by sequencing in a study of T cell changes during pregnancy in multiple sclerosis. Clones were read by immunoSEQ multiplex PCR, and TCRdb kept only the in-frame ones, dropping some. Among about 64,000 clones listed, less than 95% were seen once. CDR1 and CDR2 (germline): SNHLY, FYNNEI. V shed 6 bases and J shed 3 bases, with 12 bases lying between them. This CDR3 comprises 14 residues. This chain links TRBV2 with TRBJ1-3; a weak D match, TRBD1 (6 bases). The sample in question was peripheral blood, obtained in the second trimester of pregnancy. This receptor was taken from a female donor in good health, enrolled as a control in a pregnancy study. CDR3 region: CASRGQGGGNTIYF. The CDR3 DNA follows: TGTGCCAGCAGGGGACAAGGGGGTGGAAACACCATATATTTT.